This TCR beta chain was captured by sequencing in a study of T cell changes during pregnancy in multiple sclerosis. Sequencing was performed with immunoSEQ multiplex PCR; in TCRdb, only in-frame clones are kept and a portion is missing. The profile shows 110,000 or so clones, about 94% of them singletons. From germline, CDR1 is LNHDA and CDR2 SQIVND (reference sequence). The CDR3 extends over 15 amino acids. V lost 3 bases, J lost 6 bases, and 17 bases lay in between. V gene TRBV19 combines with J gene TRBJ1-2; TRBD1 is a possible D gene (6 bases). The sample in question was peripheral blood, obtained before pregnancy. This receptor was taken from a female donor with multiple sclerosis, enrolled in a pregnancy study. The CDR3 region has the DNA TGTGCCAGTAGTATGTCTACAGGGTACCGGCATGGCTACACCTTC. This translates into CASSMSTGYRHGYTF.